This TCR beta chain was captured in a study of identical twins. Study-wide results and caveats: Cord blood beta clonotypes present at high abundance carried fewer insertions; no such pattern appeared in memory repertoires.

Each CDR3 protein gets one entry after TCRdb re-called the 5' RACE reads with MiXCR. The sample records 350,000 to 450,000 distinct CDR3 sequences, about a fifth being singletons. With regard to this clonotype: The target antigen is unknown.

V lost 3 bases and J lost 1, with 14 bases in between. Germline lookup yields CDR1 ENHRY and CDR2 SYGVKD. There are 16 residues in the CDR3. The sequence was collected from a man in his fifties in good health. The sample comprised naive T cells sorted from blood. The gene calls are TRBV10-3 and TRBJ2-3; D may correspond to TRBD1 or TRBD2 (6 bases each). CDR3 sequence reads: CAISDMGGAGTDTQYF. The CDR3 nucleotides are TGTGCCATCAGTGATATGGGGGGCGCTGGCACAGATACGCAGTATTTT.